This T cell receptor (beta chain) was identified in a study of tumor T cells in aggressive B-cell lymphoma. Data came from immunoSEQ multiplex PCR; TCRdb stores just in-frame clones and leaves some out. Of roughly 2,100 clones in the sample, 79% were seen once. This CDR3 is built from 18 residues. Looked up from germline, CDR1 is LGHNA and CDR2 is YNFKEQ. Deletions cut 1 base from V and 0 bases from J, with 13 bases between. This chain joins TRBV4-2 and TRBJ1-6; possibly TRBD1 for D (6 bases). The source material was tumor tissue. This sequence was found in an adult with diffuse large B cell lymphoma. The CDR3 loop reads CASSQGTGFNSYNSPLHF. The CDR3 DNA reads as TGTGCCAGCAGCCAAGGAACAGGGTTCAACTCCTATAATTCACCCCTCCACTTT.